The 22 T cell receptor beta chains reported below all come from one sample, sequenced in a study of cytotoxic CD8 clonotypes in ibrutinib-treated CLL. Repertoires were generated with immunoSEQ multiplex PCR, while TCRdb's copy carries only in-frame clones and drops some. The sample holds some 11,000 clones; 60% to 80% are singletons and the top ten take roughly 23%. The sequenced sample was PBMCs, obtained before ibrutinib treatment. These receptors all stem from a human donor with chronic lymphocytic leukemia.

CDR3 amino acids: CASSWDTSGGREQYF. Here the CDR3 DNA reads TGTGCCAGCAGCTGGGATACTAGCGGGGGCCGCGAGCAGTACTTC. The V gene is TRBV7-3, the J gene TRBJ2-7, with TRBD2 matching over 11 bases. Germline V lookup: CDR1 SGHTA, CDR2 FQGTGA. Unmatched junction bases numbered 8, after V lost 4 bases and J lost 6 bases. This CDR3 is 15 amino acids long.

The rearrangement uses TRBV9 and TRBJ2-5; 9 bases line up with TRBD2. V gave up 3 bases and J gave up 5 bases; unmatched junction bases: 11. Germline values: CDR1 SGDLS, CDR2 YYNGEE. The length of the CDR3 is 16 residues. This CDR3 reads CASSGRGGASWETQYF. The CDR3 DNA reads TGTGCCAGCAGCGGGCGCGGGGGGGCCTCTTGGGAGACCCAGTACTTC.

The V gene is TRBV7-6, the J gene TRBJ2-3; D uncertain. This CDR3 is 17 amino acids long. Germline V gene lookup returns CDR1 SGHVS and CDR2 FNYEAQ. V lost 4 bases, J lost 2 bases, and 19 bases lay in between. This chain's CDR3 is CASSSAPPGSSTDTQYF. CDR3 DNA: TGTGCCAGCAGCTCAGCACCCCCCGGGTCCTCCACAGATACGCAGTATTTT.

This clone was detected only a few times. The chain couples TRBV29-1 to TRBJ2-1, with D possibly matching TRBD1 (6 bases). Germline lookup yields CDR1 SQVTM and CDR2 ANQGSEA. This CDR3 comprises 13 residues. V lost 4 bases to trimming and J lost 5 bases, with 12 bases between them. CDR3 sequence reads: CSVVPGENNEQFF. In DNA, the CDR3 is TGCAGCGTTGTGCCAGGGGAGAACAATGAGCAGTTCTTC.

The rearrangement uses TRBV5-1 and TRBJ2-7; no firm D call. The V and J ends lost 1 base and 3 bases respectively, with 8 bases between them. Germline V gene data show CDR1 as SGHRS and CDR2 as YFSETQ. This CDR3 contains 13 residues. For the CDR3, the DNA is TGCGCCAGCAGCTTGTCAGATCACTACGAGCAGTACTTC. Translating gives CASSLSDHYEQYF.

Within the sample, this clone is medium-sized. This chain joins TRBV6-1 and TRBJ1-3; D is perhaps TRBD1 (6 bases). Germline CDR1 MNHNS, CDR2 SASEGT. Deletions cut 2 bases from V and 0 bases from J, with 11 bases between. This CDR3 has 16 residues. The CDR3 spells CASSELEGGSGNTIYF. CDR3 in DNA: TGTGCCAGCAGTGAACTTGAGGGGGGCTCTGGAAACACCATATATTTT.

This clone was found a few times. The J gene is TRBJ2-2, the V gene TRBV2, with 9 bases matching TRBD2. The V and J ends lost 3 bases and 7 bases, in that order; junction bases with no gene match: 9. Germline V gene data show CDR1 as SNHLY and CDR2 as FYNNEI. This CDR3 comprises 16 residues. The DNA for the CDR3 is TGTGCCAGCAGTGACCAACCTAGCGGGGCTGGCGGGGAGCTGTTTTTT. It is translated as CASSDQPSGAGGELFF.

CDR3 protein: CASSQDRASGTGETQYF. The CDR3 region has the DNA TGCGCCAGCAGCCAAGATAGGGCGTCCGGGACCGGGGAGACCCAGTACTTC. The V call is TRBV4-1, the J call TRBJ2-5; either TRBD1 or TRBD2 may fit D (5 bases each). There are 17 residues in the CDR3. Germline assignment: CDR1 MGHRA and CDR2 YSYEKL. V lost 0 bases and J 5 bases, leaving 19 bases between the germline ends.

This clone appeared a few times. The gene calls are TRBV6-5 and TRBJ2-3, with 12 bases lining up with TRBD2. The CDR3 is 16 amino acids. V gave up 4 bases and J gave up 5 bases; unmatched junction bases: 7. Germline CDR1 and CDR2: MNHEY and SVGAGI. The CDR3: CASSSRLAGDRDTQYF. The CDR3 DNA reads TGTGCCAGCAGTTCGCGACTAGCGGGGGACCGAGATACGCAGTATTTT.

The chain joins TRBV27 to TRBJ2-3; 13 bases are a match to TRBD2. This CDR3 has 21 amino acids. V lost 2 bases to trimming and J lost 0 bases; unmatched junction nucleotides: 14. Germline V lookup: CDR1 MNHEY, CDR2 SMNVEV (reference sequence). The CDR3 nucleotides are TGTGCCAGCAGTTTACTCTTCCCGGGACTAGCGGGGACCGCTAGCACAGATACGCAGTATTTT. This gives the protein CASSLLFPGLAGTASTDTQYF.

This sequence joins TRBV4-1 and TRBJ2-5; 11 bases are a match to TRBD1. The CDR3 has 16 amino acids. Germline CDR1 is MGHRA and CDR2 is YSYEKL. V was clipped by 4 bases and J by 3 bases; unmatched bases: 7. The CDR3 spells CASSLKSGQGEETQYF. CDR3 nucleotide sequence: TGCGCCAGCAGCCTAAAGTCGGGACAGGGGGAAGAGACCCAGTACTTC.

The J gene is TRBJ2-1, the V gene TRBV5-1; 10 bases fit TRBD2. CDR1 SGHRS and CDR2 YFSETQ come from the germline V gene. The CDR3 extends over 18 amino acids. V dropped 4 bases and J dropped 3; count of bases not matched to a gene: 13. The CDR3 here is CASSSGLAASNFYNEQFF. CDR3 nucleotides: TGCGCCAGCAGCAGTGGACTAGCGGCCTCCAATTTCTACAATGAGCAGTTCTTC.

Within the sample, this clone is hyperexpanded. For the CDR3, the DNA is TGTGCCAGCAGTGAAGCCGATGAAGCTTTCTTT. Its translation: CASSEADEAFF. This chain joins TRBV2 and TRBJ1-1; D is undetermined. Germline CDR1 and CDR2: SNHLY and FYNNEI. CDR3 length equals 11 residues. V dropped 0 bases and J dropped 7 bases, with 3 bases sitting between them.

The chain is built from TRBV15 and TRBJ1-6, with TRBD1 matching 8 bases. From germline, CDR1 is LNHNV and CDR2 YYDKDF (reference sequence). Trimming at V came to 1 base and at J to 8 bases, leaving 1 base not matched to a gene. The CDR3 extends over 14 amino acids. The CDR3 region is CATSRGTGHSPLHF. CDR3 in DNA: TGTGCCACCAGCAGAGGGACAGGGCATTCACCCCTCCACTTT.

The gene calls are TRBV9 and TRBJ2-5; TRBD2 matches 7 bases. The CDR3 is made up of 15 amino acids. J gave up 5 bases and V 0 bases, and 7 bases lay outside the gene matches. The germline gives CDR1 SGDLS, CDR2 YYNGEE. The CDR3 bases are TGTGCCAGCAGCGTAGGGGAGGGGCTCGGGGAGACCCAGTACTTC. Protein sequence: CASSVGEGLGETQYF.

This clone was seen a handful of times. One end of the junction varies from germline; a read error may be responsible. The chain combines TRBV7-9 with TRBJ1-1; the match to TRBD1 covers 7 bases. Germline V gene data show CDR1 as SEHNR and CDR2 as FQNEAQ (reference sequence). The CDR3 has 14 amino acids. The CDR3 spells CASGLSGPGGQAFF. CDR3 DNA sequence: TGTGCCAGCGGCTTAAGCGGGCCAGGGGGACAAGCTTTCTTT.

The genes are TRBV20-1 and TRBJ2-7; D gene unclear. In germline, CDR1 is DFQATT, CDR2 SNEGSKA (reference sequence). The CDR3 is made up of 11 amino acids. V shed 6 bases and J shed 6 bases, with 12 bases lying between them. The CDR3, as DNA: TGCAGTGCCTCGGCCCCGCTCGAGCAGTACTTC. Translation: CSASAPLEQYF.

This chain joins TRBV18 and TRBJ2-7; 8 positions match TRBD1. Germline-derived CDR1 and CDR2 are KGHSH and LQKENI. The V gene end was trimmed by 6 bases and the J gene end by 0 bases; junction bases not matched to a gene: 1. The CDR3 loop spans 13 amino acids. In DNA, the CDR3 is TGTGCCAGCTCGCAGGGGGCCTCCTACGAGCAGTACTTC. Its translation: CASSQGASYEQYF.

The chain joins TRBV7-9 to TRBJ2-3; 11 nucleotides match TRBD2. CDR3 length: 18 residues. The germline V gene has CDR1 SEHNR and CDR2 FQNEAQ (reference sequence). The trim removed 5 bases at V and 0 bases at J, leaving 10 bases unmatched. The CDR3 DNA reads TGTGCCAGCAGCCCTTATGGGGGACTAGCGGCAAGCACAGATACGCAGTATTTT. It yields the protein CASSPYGGLAASTDTQYF.

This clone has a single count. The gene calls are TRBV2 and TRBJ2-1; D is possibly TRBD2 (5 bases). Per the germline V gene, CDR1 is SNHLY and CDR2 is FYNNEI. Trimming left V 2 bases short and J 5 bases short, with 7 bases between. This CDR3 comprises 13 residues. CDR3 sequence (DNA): TGTGCCAGCAGTGAACGGGGAAACAATGAGCAGTTCTTC. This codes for CASSERGNNEQFF.

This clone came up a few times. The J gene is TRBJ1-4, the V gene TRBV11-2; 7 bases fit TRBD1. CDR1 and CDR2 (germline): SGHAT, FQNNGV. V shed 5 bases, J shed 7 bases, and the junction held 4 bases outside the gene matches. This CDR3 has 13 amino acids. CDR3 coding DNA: TGTGCCAGCAGCATACGGGACAGTGAAAAACTGTTTTTT. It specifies CASSIRDSEKLFF. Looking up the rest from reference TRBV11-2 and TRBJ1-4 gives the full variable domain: EAGVAQSPRYKIIEKRQSVAFWCNPISGHATLYWYQQILGQGPKLLIQFQNNGVVDDSQLPKDRFSAERLKGVDSTLKIQPAKLEDSAVYLCASSIRDSEKLFFGSGTQLSVL.

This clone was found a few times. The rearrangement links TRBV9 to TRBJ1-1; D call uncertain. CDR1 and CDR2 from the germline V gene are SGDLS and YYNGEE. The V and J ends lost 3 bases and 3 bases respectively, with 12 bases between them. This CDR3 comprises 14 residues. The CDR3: CASSDGARYTEAFF. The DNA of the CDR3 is TGTGCCAGCAGCGATGGAGCGAGGTACACTGAAGCTTTCTTT.